This passage covers 20 T cell receptor beta chains from one sample sequenced in a study of shared clonotypes between healthy human individuals. Produced via immunoSEQ multiplex PCR; TCRdb's table is partial and in-frame only. The table includes roughly 2.4 million clones, approximately 94% detected once. Sample: naive CD4+ T cells sorted from blood. Subset described: CD45RA+ positively selected. The receptors originated from a young man in good health.

This clone showed up just once. The chain joins TRBV4-3 to TRBJ1-5; a weak D match, TRBD1 (6 bases). The V gene lost 1 base and the J gene lost 3 bases, with 10 bases spanning the gap. Germline values: CDR1 LGHNA, CDR2 YSLEER. This CDR3 spans 15 amino acids. The CDR3 protein is CASSQVWGLNQPQHF. Here the CDR3 DNA reads TGCGCCAGCAGCCAAGTTTGGGGGCTCAATCAGCCCCAGCATTTT.

The chain has TRBV27 and TRBJ2-7; 9 nucleotides match TRBD1. This CDR3 comprises 15 residues. The ends lost 5 bases at V and 7 bases at J; junction bases unmatched: 12. Per the germline V gene, CDR1 is MNHEY and CDR2 is SMNVEV (reference sequence). The CDR3 region has the DNA TGTGCCAGCAGTACTACCGGGACAGGGTGGTCGGAGCAGTACTTC. Protein: CASSTTGTGWSEQYF.

V is TRBV7-9 and J is TRBJ1-4; D gene uncertain. The CDR3 is made up of 14 amino acids. The V gene lost 5 bases and the J gene lost 4 bases, with 11 bases spanning the gap. Germline V gene lookup returns CDR1 SEHNR and CDR2 FQNEAQ (reference sequence). CDR3 DNA sequence: TGTGCCAGCAGCCAAGCGGGATTTAATGAAAAACTGTTTTTT. It is translated as CASSQAGFNEKLFF.

The table lists this clone with a count of one. This sample includes further DNA sequences coding for the same CDR3. J is TRBJ1-1 and V is TRBV18; D gene ambiguous. The germline V gene has CDR1 KGHSH and CDR2 LQKENI. V lost 3 bases and J 0 bases, leaving 5 bases between the germline ends. This CDR3 spans 13 amino acids. CDR3 residues: CASSPTMNTEAFF. As DNA, the CDR3 is TGTGCCAGCTCACCGACCATGAACACTGAAGCTTTCTTT.

The V gene is TRBV28, the J gene TRBJ2-5; TRBD2 is a possible D gene (6 bases). Germline-derived CDR1 and CDR2 are MDHEN and SYDVKM. Trimming shortened V by 5 bases and J by 4 bases, and 20 bases separated the two germline ends. The CDR3 sequence is 16 residues long. The CDR3 spells CASSTEASLGGETQYF. Written as DNA, the CDR3 is TGTGCCAGCAGTACTGAAGCGAGCCTGGGAGGAGAGACCCAGTACTTC.

This sequence joins TRBV28 and TRBJ1-2, with 9 positions matching TRBD1. CDR3 size: 15 residues. V was pared by 6 bases and J by 4 bases, with 9 bases of the junction left unmatched. CDR1 and CDR2 (germline): MDHEN, SYDVKM. The CDR3 region is CASSPEDRGRYGYTF. The CDR3 DNA reads TGTGCCAGCAGCCCCGAGGACAGGGGACGCTATGGCTACACCTTC.

The chain recombines TRBV28 with TRBJ1-3; no clear D. V lost 1 base and J 4 bases, leaving 11 bases between the germline ends. CDR1 MDHEN and CDR2 SYDVKM come from the germline V gene. The CDR3 is 15 amino acids. CDR3 loop: CASSLSTLGGNTIYF. The CDR3 DNA reads TGTGCCAGCAGTTTATCTACCCTCGGGGGAAACACCATATATTTT.

The chain joins TRBV5-1 to TRBJ1-4; possible D gene TRBD1, 6 bases. Germline loops: CDR1 SGHRS, CDR2 YFSETQ. The V gene lost 5 bases and the J gene lost 4 bases, with 12 bases spanning the gap. There are 14 residues in the CDR3. The CDR3 sequence is CASRPTGINEKLFF. The CDR3 nucleotides are TGCGCCAGCAGGCCTACAGGGATTAATGAAAAACTGTTTTTT.

The chain has TRBV11-3 and TRBJ2-2, with unresolved D. CDR1 SGHNT and CDR2 YENEEA come from the germline V gene. The V and J ends lost 1 base and 7 bases respectively, with 1 base between them. The CDR3 is 11 amino acids. CDR3 in amino acids: CASSLVGELFF. CDR3 nucleotide sequence: TGTGCCAGCAGCTTAGTCGGGGAGCTGTTTTTT.

The chain joins TRBV2 to TRBJ1-6, with D uncertain. This CDR3 contains 14 residues. Germline assignment: CDR1 SNHLY and CDR2 FYNNEI. V was trimmed by 4 bases and J by 5 bases, leaving 9 bases between them. The CDR3: CASSGATHNSPLHF. Written as DNA, the CDR3 is TGTGCCAGCAGTGGGGCCACTCATAATTCACCCCTCCACTTT.

The rearrangement uses TRBV30 and TRBJ1-4; 7 nucleotides agree with TRBD1. Germline CDR1 is GTSNPN and CDR2 is SVGIG (reference sequence). V was clipped by 2 bases and J by 6 bases; unmatched bases: 9. CDR3 length equals 15 residues. The CDR3 bases are TGTGCCTGGAGTCCGAGGGGGCAGGGGGATGAAAAACTGTTTTTT. Translation: CAWSPRGQGDEKLFF.

The chain uses TRBV11-2 and TRBJ2-1, with TRBD2 matching over 10 bases. V shed 5 bases, J shed 9 bases, and the junction held 13 bases outside the gene matches. Germline values: CDR1 SGHAT, CDR2 FQNNGV. This CDR3 region has 16 residues. The CDR3, as DNA: TGTGCCAGCAGCCTAACCGGGACTAGCGTACTGGTTGAGCAGTTCTTC. It codes for CASSLTGTSVLVEQFF.

V and J are TRBV5-4 and TRBJ2-7; possible D gene TRBD2, 5 bases. V lost 0 bases and J 6 bases, leaving 19 bases between the germline ends. The CDR3 length is 16 residues. The germline V gene has CDR1 SGHNT and CDR2 YYREEE (reference sequence). CDR3 sequence reads: CASSLAAMGVKFEQYF. CDR3 DNA: TGTGCCAGCAGCTTGGCCGCGATGGGAGTGAAGTTCGAGCAGTACTTC.

The chain recombines TRBV30 with TRBJ2-5; D is ambiguous. The length of the CDR3 is 12 residues. Germline CDR1 GTSNPN, CDR2 SVGIG (reference sequence). V lost 2 bases and J 5 bases, leaving 9 bases between the germline ends. CDR3 region: CAWSYDDETQYF. In nucleotides, the CDR3 is TGTGCCTGGAGTTACGATGATGAGACCCAGTACTTC.

V is TRBV19 and J is TRBJ1-2; possibly TRBD1 for D (5 bases). The CDR3 covers 17 residues. From germline, CDR1 is LNHDA and CDR2 SQIVND (reference sequence). The V and J ends lost 6 bases and 1 base respectively, with 21 bases between them. The CDR3 region is CASSYIGRDRDNYGYTF. The CDR3 DNA is TGTGCCAGTAGCTACATAGGGCGGGACCGAGATAACTATGGCTACACCTTC.

The gene calls are TRBV28 and TRBJ1-6; TRBD1 agrees at 7 bases. Germline CDR1 reads MDHEN; CDR2 reads SYDVKM. V shed 7 bases, J shed 8 bases, and the junction held 2 bases outside the gene matches. The CDR3 loop spans 12 amino acids. The CDR3 coding sequence is TGTGCCAGCATCGACAGGGATTCACCCCTCCACTTT. Its protein product is CASIDRDSPLHF.

This clone appeared once. The chain combines TRBV6-5 with TRBJ2-1; 7 positions agree with TRBD1. V shed 4 bases and J 3 bases; nucleotides not matched to a gene: 3. This CDR3 has 14 residues. Germline V gives CDR1 MNHEY, CDR2 SVGAGI. The CDR3 bases are TGTGCCAGCAGTTCCCGGGACAGCTACAATGAGCAGTTCTTC. As protein: CASSSRDSYNEQFF.

The chain recombines TRBV6-5 with TRBJ2-1, with D perhaps matching TRBD1 (5 bases). The germline CDR1 and CDR2 sequences are MNHEY and SVGAGI. The V end was cut by 0 bases, the J end by 10 bases, with 16 bases between. The CDR3 spans 15 residues. The CDR3 protein is CASSYSSLGAREQFF. CDR3 nucleotides: TGTGCCAGCAGTTACTCGAGTCTAGGGGCCAGGGAGCAGTTCTTC.

This chain connects TRBV7-9 to TRBJ1-1; 8 bases agree with TRBD1. The CDR3 has 15 amino acids. Germline V gene data show CDR1 as SEHNR and CDR2 as FQNEAQ (reference sequence). Trimming cost V 5 bases and J 1 base; bases outside gene matches: 6. CDR3 residues: CASSASGGRNTEAFF. Written as DNA, the CDR3 is TGTGCCAGCAGCGCTTCAGGGGGCCGGAACACTGAAGCTTTCTTT.

This clone was counted once. This rearrangement joins TRBV5-1 to TRBJ2-5, with D perhaps TRBD1 (6 bases). The CDR3 is 12 residues long. V shed 4 bases and J shed 4 bases, with 8 bases lying between them. Germline V lookup: CDR1 SGHRS, CDR2 YFSETQ. The CDR3 sequence is CASSTRGETQYF. DNA of the CDR3: TGCGCCAGCAGCACCAGGGGAGAGACCCAGTACTTC.